This is a list of T cell receptor beta chains from one sample in a study of neoadjuvant anti-PD-1 for oral cavity cancer. Assay used: immunoSEQ multiplex PCR; TCRdb lists only in-frame clones, some missing. Among over 11,000 clones listed, roughly 73% were seen once. The sequences come from PBMCs, collected after nivolumab (anti-PD-1) treatment. The receptors shown here come from a person aged 35-79 years with oral cavity squamous cell carcinoma. CDR3s include the opening cysteine and the closing phenylalanine or tryptophan. The D gene is left open where the match is weak. Where a row states a size, it is once, few, many or the class of an expanded clone; other rows omit it.

v_call,d_call,clone_size,j_call,cdr3_nt,cdr3_aa
TRBV12-5,.,.,TRBJ2-3,TGTGCTAGTGGTTTAGGAGGGCGGGCTACCACTCGTATTAGCACAGATACGCAGTATTTT,CASGLGGRATTRISTDTQYF
TRBV14,.,.,TRBJ1-2,TGTGCCAGCAGCCACCGAGGGCAGGGCACTCTTAACTATGGCTACACCTTC,CASSHRGQGTLNYGYTF
TRBV19,TRBD1,.,TRBJ2-7,TGTGCCAGTCGCCGGGACAGGGGACACGAGCAGTACTTC,CASRRDRGHEQYF
TRBV19,.,.,TRBJ1-5,TGTGCCAGTAGTATAGACCAGAATCAGCCCCAGCATTTT,CASSIDQNQPQHF
TRBV25-1,TRBD1,few,TRBJ1-1,TGTGCCAGCAGTGTAGGGGGCCTCACTGAAGCTTTCTTT,CASSVGGLTEAFF
TRBV5-1,.,.,TRBJ2-5,TGCGCCAGCAGCTTCGTCCTTGACAGCGGCTATGATAACTACCAAGAGACCCAGTACTTC,CASSFVLDSGYDNYQETQYF
TRBV19,.,.,TRBJ1-5,TGTGCCAGTAGTAATCAGCCCAATCAGCCCCAGCATTTT,CASSNQPNQPQHF
TRBV29-1,TRBD1,.,TRBJ2-7,TGCAGCGCGGGACAGGGGGCGTTTGAGCAGTACTTC,CSAGQGAFEQYF
TRBV5-1,.,.,TRBJ2-3,TGCGCCAGCAGCTTGGAGTCGCCAAGCACAGATACGCAGTATTTT,CASSLESPSTDTQYF
TRBV7-6,.,.,TRBJ2-5,TGTGCCAGCAGCTTAAGTCGAGGATCAACAGAGACCCAGTACTTC,CASSLSRGSTETQYF
TRBV15,.,.,TRBJ2-1,TGTGCCACCAGCAGAGCACGGTTCGGGATTGGCAACAATGAGCAGTTCTTC,CATSRARFGIGNNEQFF
TRBV6-5,TRBD2,once,TRBJ2-7,TGTGCCAGCAGCCCCACCCCGGGAGGACCTTACGAGCAGTACTTC,CASSPTPGGPYEQYF
TRBV5-1,.,.,TRBJ1-4,TGCGCCAGTTCCCCGGGCGTCCGGCACGGGATTGCAACTAATGAAAAACTGTTTTTT,CASSPGVRHGIATNEKLFF
TRBV30,.,.,TRBJ2-7,TGTGCCTGGATTCCCGCGAGCTCCTACGAGCAGTACTTC,CAWIPASSYEQYF
TRBV5-5,.,.,TRBJ2-2,TGTGCCAGCAGCTTGCGCCTAGCTGCCGGGGAGCTGTTTTTT,CASSLRLAAGELFF
TRBV6-5,.,.,TRBJ2-1,TGTGCCAGCAGCGGTTATGACTCCTACAATGAGCAGTTCTTC,CASSGYDSYNEQFF
TRBV10-3,.,.,TRBJ1-4,TGTGCCATCAGTGACCCGACAGGTGCCAATGAAAAACTGTTTTTT,CAISDPTGANEKLFF
TRBV7-9,TRBD1,.,TRBJ2-3,TGTGCCAGCAGCTTATACCGGGACAGGGGGACAGATACGCAGTATTTT,CASSLYRDRGTDTQYF
TRBV6-5,TRBD1,.,TRBJ1-2,TGTGCCAGCAGTCTCCGACAGGGGCGGAACTATGGCTACACCTTC,CASSLRQGRNYGYTF
TRBV29-1,.,few,TRBJ1-1,TGCAGCGTTGAACTGGGGAAGGGGACTGAAGCTTTCTTT,CSVELGKGTEAFF
TRBV5-1,.,.,TRBJ2-1,TGCGCCAGCAGCTTGGAGTTAGGGGTCAATGAGCAGTTCTTC,CASSLELGVNEQFF
TRBV10-3,.,.,TRBJ1-1,TGTGCCACCCACGACGGGGGGAGTGAAGCTTTCTTT,CATHDGGSEAFF
TRBV6-5,TRBD2,.,TRBJ2-1,TGTGCCAGCAGTTACTCAGCCGGGGGGGGTGAGCAGTTCTTC,CASSYSAGGGEQFF
TRBV5-1,.,once,TRBJ2-5,TGCGCCAGCAGCGGGCGCGGGCTAGCTGAAAAGACCCAGTACTTC,CASSGRGLAEKTQYF
TRBV5-1,.,.,TRBJ2-2,TGCGCCAGCAGCTTGAACGGGAGAGACGGGGAGCTGTTTTTT,CASSLNGRDGELFF
TRBV7-3,TRBD1,.,TRBJ2-2,TGTGCCAGCAGCTCAGGGGGCACCGGGGAGCTGTTTTTT,CASSSGGTGELFF
TRBV4-2,TRBD2,.,TRBJ2-1,TGTGCCAGCAGCCAAATCGGGTTTAGCGGGGGGGGCAATGAGCAGTTCTTC,CASSQIGFSGGGNEQFF
TRBV29-1,TRBD1,.,TRBJ2-2,TGCAGCGTTGCCAGGGGGCAGGGCGGGGAGCTGTTTTTT,CSVARGQGGELFF